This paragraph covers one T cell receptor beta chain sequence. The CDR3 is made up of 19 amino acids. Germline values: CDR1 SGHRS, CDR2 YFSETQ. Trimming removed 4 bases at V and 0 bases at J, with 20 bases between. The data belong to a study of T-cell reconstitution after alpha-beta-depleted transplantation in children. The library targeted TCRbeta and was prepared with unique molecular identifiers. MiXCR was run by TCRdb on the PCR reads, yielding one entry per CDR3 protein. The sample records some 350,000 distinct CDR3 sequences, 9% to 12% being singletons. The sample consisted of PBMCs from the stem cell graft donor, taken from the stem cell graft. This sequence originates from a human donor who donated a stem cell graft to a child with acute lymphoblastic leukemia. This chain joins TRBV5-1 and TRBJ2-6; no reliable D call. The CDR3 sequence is CASSVGPTYMSSGANVLTF. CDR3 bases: TGCGCCAGCAGCGTCGGACCAACTTATATGAGCTCTGGGGCCAACGTCCTGACTTTC.